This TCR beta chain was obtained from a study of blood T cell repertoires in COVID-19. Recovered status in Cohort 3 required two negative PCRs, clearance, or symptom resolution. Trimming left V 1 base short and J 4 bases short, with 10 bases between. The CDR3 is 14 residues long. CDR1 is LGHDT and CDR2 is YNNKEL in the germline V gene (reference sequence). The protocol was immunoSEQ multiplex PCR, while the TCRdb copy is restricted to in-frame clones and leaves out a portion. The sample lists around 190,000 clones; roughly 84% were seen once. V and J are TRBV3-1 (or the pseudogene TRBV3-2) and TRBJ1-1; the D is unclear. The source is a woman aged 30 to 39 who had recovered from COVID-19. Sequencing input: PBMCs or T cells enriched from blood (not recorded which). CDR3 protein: CASSQVLGSTEAFF. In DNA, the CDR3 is TGTGCCAGCAGCCAAGTACTGGGCAGCACTGAAGCTTTCTTT.